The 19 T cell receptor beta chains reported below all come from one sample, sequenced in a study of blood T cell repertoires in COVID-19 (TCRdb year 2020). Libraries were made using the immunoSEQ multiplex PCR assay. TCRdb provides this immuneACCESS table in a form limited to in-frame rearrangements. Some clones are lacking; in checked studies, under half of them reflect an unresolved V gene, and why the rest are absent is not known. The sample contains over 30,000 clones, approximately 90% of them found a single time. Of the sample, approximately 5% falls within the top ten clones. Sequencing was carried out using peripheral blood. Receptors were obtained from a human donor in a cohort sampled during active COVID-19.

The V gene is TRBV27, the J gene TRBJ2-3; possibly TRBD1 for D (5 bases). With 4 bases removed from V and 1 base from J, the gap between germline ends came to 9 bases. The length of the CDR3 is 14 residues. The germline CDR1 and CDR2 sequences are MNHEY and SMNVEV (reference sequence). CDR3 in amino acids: CASSWGAGTDTQYF. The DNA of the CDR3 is TGTGCCAGCAGTTGGGGCGCGGGCACAGATACGCAGTATTTT.

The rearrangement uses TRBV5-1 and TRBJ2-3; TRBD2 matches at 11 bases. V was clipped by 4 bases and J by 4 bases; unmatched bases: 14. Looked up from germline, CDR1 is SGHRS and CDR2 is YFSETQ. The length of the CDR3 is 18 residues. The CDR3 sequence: CASSPPTGVAGGADTQYF. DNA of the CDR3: TGCGCCAGCAGCCCGCCTACCGGTGTAGCGGGAGGGGCAGATACGCAGTATTTT.

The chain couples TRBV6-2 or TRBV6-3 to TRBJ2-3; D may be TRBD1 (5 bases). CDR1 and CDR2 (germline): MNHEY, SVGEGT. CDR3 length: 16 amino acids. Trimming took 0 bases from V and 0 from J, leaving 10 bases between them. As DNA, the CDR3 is TGTGCCAGCAGTTACTCTAGGGGTGGGAGCACAGATACGCAGTATTTT. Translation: CASSYSRGGSTDTQYF.

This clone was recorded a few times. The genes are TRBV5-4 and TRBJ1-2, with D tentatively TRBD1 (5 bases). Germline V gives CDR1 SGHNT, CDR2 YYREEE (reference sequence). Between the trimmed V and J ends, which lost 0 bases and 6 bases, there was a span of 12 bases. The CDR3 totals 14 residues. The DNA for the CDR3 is TGTGCCAGCAGCTTGGTGGGCAGGGTCGATGGCTACACCTTC. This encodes CASSLVGRVDGYTF.

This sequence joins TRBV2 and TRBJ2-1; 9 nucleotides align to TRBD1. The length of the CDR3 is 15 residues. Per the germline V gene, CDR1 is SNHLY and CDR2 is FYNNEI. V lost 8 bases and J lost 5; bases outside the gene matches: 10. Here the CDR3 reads CASVPGQGLDNEQFF. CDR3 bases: TGTGCCAGCGTCCCGGGACAGGGCCTCGACAATGAGCAGTTCTTC.

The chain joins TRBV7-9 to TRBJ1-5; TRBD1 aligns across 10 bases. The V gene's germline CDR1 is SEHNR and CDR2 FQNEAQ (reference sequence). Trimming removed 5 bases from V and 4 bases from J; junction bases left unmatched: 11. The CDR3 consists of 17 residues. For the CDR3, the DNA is TGTGCCAGCAGCCGCGGGACAGGGGAGATGTGGAATCAGCCCCAGCATTTT. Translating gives CASSRGTGEMWNQPQHF.

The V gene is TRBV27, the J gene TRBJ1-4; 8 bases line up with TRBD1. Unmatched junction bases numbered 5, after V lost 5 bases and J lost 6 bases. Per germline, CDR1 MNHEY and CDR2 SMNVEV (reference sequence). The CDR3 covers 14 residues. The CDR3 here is CASSPTGVHEKLFF. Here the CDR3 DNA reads TGTGCCAGCAGTCCGACAGGGGTTCATGAAAAACTGTTTTTT.

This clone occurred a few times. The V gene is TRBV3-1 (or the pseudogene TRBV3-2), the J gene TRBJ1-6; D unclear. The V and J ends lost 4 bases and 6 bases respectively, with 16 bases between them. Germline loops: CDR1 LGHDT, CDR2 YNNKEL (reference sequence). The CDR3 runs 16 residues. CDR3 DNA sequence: TGTGCCAGCAGCCGAGGACGTGGAGGAGTTAATTCACCCCTCCACTTT. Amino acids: CASSRGRGGVNSPLHF.

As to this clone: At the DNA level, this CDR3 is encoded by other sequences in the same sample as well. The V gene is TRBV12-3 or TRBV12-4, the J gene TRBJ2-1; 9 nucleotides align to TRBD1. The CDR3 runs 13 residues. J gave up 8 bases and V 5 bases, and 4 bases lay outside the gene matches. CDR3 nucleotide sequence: TGTGCCAGCAGTCCGGGACAGGGCCATGAGCAGTTCTTC. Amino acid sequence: CASSPGQGHEQFF.

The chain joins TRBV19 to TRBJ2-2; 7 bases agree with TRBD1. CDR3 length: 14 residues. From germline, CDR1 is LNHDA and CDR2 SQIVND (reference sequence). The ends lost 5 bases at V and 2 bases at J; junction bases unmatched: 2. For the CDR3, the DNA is TGTGCCAGTAGTCAAGGGGGCAACACCGGGGAGCTGTTTTTT. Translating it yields CASSQGGNTGELFF.

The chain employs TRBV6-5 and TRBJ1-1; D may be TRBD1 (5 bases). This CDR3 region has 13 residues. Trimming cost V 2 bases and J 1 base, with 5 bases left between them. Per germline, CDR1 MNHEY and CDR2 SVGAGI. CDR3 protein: CASSYTGNTEAFF. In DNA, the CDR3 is TGTGCCAGCAGTTACACAGGGAACACTGAAGCTTTCTTT.

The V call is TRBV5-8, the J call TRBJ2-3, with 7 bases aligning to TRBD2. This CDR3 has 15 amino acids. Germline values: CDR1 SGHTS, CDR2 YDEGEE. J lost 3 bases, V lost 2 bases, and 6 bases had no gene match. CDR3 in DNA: TGTGCCAGCAGCTTTGGGTCACTAGCGACAGATACGCAGTATTTT. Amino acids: CASSFGSLATDTQYF.

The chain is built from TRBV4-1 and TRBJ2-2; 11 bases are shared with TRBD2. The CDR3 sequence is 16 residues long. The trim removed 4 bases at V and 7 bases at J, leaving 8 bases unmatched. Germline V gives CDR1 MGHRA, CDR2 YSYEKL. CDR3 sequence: CASSPVAGGPGGELFF. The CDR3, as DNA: TGCGCCAGCAGCCCCGTAGCGGGAGGGCCCGGCGGGGAGCTGTTTTTT.

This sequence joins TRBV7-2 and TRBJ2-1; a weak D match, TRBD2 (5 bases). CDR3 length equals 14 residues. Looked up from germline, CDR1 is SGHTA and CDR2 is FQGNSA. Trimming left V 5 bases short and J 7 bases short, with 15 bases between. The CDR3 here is CASSLWTSGNEQFF. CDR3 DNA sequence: TGTGCCAGCAGCCTTTGGACTTCGGGGAATGAGCAGTTCTTC.

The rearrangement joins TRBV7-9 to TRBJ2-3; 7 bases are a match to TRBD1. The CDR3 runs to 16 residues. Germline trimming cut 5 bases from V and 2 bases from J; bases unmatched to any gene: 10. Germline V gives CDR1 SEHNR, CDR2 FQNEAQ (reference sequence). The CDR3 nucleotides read TGTGCCAGCAGCCCGAGGACAGGCATTTCCACAGATACGCAGTATTTT. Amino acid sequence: CASSPRTGISTDTQYF.

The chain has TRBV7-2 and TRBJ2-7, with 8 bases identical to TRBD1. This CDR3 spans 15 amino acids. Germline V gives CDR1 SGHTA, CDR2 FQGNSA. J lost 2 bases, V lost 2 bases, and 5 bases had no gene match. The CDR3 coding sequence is TGTGCCAGCAGCTTAAGGGGACAGGCGACCTACGAGCAGTACGTC. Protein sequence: CASSLRGQATYEQYV.

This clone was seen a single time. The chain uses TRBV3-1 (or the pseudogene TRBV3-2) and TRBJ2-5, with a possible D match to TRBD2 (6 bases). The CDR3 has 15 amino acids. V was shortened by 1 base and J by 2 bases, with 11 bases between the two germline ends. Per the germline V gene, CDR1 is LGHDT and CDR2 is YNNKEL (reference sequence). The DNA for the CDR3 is TGTGCCAGCAGCCAAGGAATGACTAGTCAAGAGACCCAGTACTTC. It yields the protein CASSQGMTSQETQYF.

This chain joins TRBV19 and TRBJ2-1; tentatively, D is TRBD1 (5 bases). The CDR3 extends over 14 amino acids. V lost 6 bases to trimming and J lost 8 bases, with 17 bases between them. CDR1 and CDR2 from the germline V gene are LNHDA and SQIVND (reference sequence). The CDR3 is CASSWGQSQHEQFF. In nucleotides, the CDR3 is TGTGCCAGTAGCTGGGGCCAGAGTCAGCATGAGCAGTTCTTC.

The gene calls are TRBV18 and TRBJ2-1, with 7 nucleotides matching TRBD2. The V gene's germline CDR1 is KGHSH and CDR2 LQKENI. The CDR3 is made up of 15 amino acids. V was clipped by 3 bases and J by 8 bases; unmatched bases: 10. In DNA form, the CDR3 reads TGTGCCAGCTCACCGCTAGGACTGGCGGGGGATGAGCAGTTCTTC. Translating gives CASSPLGLAGDEQFF.